This TCR beta chain was identified in a study of tumor-infiltrating lymphocytes in primary liver carcinoma. On this clonotype: Its target is unknown.

Notes on the study in general: Overlap in tumor-adjacent and tumor-blood pairs fell below that of tumor region pairs.

Germline DNA was also extracted, with blood RNA taken from unsorted whole blood. At sampling, these chronic HBV carriers had received no treatment. Priming with a constant-region primer yielded TCR beta cDNA from about 540 ng total RNA. Three rounds of nested multiplex PCR with slightly modified ARM-PCR produced TCR beta libraries. Using its own MiXCR run on the multiplex PCR reads, TCRdb lists one record per CDR3 protein. The sample lists 150,000 to 200,000 distinct CDR3 sequences; over 45% were seen once. The sample consisted of peripheral blood. The receptor was isolated from a man between 35 and 55 years old with primary liver carcinoma and hepatitis B virus infection.

This CDR3 is CAISEDRGEGQPQHF. CDR3 in DNA: TGTGCCATCAGTGAAGACAGGGGAGAAGGACAGCCCCAGCATTTT. V usage is TRBV10-3 and J usage is TRBJ1-5, with 8 nucleotides matching TRBD1. This CDR3 has 15 amino acids. Germline loops: CDR1 ENHRY, CDR2 SYGVKD. J was trimmed by 7 bases and V by 3 bases; bases with no gene match: 8.